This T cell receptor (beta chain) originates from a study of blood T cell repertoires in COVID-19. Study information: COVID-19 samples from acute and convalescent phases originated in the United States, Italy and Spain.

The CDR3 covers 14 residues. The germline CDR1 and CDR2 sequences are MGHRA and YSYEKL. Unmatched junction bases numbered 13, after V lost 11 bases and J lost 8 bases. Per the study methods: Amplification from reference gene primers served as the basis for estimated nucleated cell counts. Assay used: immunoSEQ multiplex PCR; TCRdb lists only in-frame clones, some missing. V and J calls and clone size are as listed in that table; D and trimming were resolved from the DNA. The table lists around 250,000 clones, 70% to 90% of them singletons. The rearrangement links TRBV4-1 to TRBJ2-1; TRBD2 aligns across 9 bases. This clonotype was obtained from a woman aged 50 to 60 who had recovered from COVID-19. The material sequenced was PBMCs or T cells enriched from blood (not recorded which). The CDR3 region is CAHAAGGPLDEQFF. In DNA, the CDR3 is TGCGCCCATGCGGCGGGAGGGCCTTTGGATGAGCAGTTCTTC.